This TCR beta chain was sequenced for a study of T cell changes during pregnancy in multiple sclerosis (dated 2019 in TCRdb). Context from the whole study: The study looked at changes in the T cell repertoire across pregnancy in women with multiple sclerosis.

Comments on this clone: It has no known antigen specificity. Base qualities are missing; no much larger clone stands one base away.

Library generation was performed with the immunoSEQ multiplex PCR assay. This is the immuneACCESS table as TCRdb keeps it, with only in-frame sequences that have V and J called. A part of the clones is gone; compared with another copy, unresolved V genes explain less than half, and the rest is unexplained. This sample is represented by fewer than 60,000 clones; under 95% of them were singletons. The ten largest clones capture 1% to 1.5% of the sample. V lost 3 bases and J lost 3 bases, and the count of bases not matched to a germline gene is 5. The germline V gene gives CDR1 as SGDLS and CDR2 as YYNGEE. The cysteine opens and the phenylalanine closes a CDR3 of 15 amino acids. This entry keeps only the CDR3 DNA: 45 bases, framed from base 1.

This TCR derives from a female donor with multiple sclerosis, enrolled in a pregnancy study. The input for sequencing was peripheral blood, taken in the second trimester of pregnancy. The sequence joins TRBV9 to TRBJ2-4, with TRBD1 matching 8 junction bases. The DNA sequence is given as TGTGCCAGCAGCGGATACACAGGGGGCAAAAACATTCAGTACTTC. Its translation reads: CASSGYTGGKNIQYF.